Sequencing of this T cell receptor (beta chain) was carried out in a study of shared clonotypes between healthy human individuals. Donors comprised only Caucasian adults living in Nashville, Tennessee. TCRdb's table, derived via immunoSEQ multiplex PCR, lists solely in-frame clones and lacks some. This sample yields under 1,900,000 clones, of which 98% are seen a single time; 0.36% belongs to the top ten. This TCR came from a man aged 30 to 39 in good health. Input material: naive CD4+ T cells sorted from blood. The subset was: CD45RA+ positively selected.

The CDR3 bases are TGTGCCAGCAGCCGCACTAGCGAACGATACGAGCAGTACTTC. Translation: CASSRTSERYEQYF. The rearrangement joins TRBV11-2 to TRBJ2-7, with TRBD2 matching over 7 bases. V shed 5 bases and J 4 bases; nucleotides not matched to a gene: 8. From germline, CDR1 is SGHAT and CDR2 FQNNGV. CDR3 length equals 14 residues.